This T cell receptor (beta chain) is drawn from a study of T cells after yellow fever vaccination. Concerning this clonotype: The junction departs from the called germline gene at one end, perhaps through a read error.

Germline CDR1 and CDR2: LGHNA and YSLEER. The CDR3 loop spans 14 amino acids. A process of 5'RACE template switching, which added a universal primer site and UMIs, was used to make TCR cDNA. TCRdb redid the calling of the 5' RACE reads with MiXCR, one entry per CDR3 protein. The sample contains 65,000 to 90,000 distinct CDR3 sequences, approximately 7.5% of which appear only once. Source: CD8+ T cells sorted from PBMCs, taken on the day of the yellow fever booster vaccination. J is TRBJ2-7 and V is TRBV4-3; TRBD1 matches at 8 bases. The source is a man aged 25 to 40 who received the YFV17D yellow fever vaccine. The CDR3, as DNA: TGCGCCATCAGCCCCGGGACAGGAGACTACGAGCAGTACTTC. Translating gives CAISPGTGDYEQYF.